The 26 T cell receptor beta chains in this list originate from one sample, sequenced in a study of CD8+ T cells in alopecia areata. The authors extracted RNA and reverse transcribed it into cDNA as the sequencing template. Some clones are missing from TCRdb's copy, which holds only in-frame ones; the method was immunoSEQ multiplex PCR. The repertoire consists of approximately 180,000 clones, with 58% occurring once and the leading ten covering 15% to 20%. Treatment in this sample: oral pan-JAK inhibitor, 5-10 mg twice daily. The sequenced sample was CD4+ T cells sorted from blood, obtained between weeks 55 and 65, from a patient treated with tofacitinib. The receptors come from a human donor with alopecia areata.

The table lists this clone with a few counts. The rearrangement links TRBV20-1 to TRBJ2-5; no clear D gene. Trimming removed 5 bases from V and 3 bases from J, with 4 bases in between. Germline V gene lookup returns CDR1 DFQATT and CDR2 SNEGSKA (reference sequence). The CDR3 is made up of 10 amino acids. DNA for the CDR3: TGCAGTGCTCTGAAAGAGACCCAGTACTTC. Protein sequence: CSALKETQYF.

J is TRBJ2-5 and V is TRBV15; D is unclear. The V and J ends lost 4 bases and 5 bases respectively, with 17 bases between them. Germline V gene data show CDR1 as LNHNV and CDR2 as YYDKDF (reference sequence). The CDR3 is 15 residues long. The CDR3 spells CATSTRPVSTETQYF. CDR3 bases: TGTGCCACCAGCACCCGTCCCGTTTCAACGGAGACCCAGTACTTC.

This clone was found a few times. V is TRBV30 and J is TRBJ1-1; 11 bases are shared with TRBD1. The CDR3 loop spans 16 amino acids. CDR1 is GTSNPN and CDR2 is SVGIG in the germline V gene (reference sequence). V gave up 1 base and J gave up 5 bases; unmatched junction bases: 9. In nucleotides, the CDR3 is TGTGCCTGGAGTGGTCCGGGACAGGGGGTGGGGACTGAAGCTTTCTTT. Residues: CAWSGPGQGVGTEAFF.

There are a few counts of this clone. J is TRBJ2-5 and V is TRBV15, with a tentative D call TRBD2 (5 bases). The CDR3 totals 16 residues. V dropped 0 bases and J dropped 5 bases, with 16 bases sitting between them. The germline gives CDR1 LNHNV, CDR2 YYDKDF (reference sequence). The CDR3 bases are TGTGCCACCAGCAGAGACTCTTGGACTTCACGGGAGACCCAGTACTTC. Translated, it gives CATSRDSWTSRETQYF.

The chain has TRBV30 and TRBJ1-6; TRBD1 matches 8 bases. The CDR3 is 13 amino acids. Looked up from germline, CDR1 is GTSNPN and CDR2 is SVGIG (reference sequence). Unmatched junction bases numbered 4, after V lost 2 bases and J lost 10 bases. The CDR3 loop is CAWSMTGESPLHF. The CDR3 DNA sequence: TGTGCCTGGAGTATGACAGGGGAGTCACCCCTCCACTTT.

The chain has TRBV14 and TRBJ2-1; 9 bases fit TRBD1. Germline V gene sequence: CDR1 SGHDN, CDR2 FVKESK. V lost 5 bases to trimming and J lost 6 bases; unmatched junction nucleotides: 14. This CDR3 comprises 17 residues. The CDR3 DNA follows: TGTGCCAGCAGCAGGCCCGGGACAGGGTTTTCTCTCAATGAGCAGTTCTTC. Its translation: CASSRPGTGFSLNEQFF.

The chain recombines TRBV18 with TRBJ1-2, with D unresolved. CDR3 length: 13 residues. V was pared by 1 base and J by 8 bases, with 11 bases between. CDR1 is KGHSH and CDR2 is LQKENI in the germline V gene. The CDR3 bases are TGTGCCAGCTCACCACGAGGTCGGGAGGGCTACACCTTC. Amino acids: CASSPRGREGYTF.

The chain couples TRBV6-6 to TRBJ1-1, with TRBD1 identical over 8 bases. The V gene end was trimmed by 6 bases and the J gene end by 5 bases; junction bases not matched to a gene: 8. In germline, CDR1 is MNHNY, CDR2 SVGAGI (reference sequence). The CDR3 covers 14 residues. This chain's CDR3 is CASRIDRGRTEAFF. CDR3 DNA sequence: TGTGCCAGCAGGATTGACAGGGGCCGAACTGAAGCTTTCTTT.

This clone was observed a few times. The rearrangement links TRBV2 to TRBJ1-6; D gene unclear. The germline V gene has CDR1 SNHLY and CDR2 FYNNEI. The CDR3 covers 12 residues. Trimming removed 3 bases at V and 15 bases at J, with 12 bases between. CDR3 protein: CASSEETLHLHF. CDR3 bases: TGTGCCAGCAGTGAGGAGACCCTACACCTCCACTTT. The whole variable domain, remainder taken from reference TRBV2 and TRBJ1-6, is EPEVTQTPSHQVTQMGQEVILRCVPISNHLYFYWYRQILGQKVEFLVSFYNNEISEKSEIFDDQFSVERPDGSNFTLKIRSTKLEDSAMYFCASSEETLHLHFGNGTRLTVT.

The V call is TRBV30, the J call TRBJ1-1, with TRBD1 matching over 8 bases. The CDR3 sequence is 14 residues long. Losses at the gene ends were 3 bases for V and 2 bases for J; bases not matched to a gene: 5. Germline assignment: CDR1 GTSNPN and CDR2 SVGIG (reference sequence). The CDR3 is CAWRRAGGNTEAFF. The CDR3 DNA is TGTGCCTGGAGGAGGGCAGGGGGCAACACTGAAGCTTTCTTT.

The table lists this clone with a few counts. The chain has TRBV6-5 and TRBJ1-2, with 7 bases fitting TRBD1. Losses at the gene ends were 2 bases for V and 8 bases for J; bases not matched to a gene: 8. The germline V gene has CDR1 MNHEY and CDR2 SVGAGI. The CDR3 is 14 amino acids. The CDR3 nucleotides read TGTGCCAGCAGTTACACCGGACAGGTGGAAGGCTACACCTTC. Amino acids: CASSYTGQVEGYTF.

This rearrangement joins TRBV5-6 to TRBJ1-4; D call uncertain. The CDR3 totals 12 residues. CDR1 and CDR2 from the germline V gene are SGHDT and YYEEEE. Trimming pared 1 base from V and 8 bases from J, leaving 6 bases between. CDR3 residues: CASSLKGEKLFF. CDR3 coding DNA: TGTGCCAGCAGCTTGAAAGGAGAAAAACTGTTTTTT.

The chain joins TRBV6-5 to TRBJ2-5; the D is unclear. There are 12 residues in the CDR3. Germline lookup yields CDR1 MNHEY and CDR2 SVGAGI. Trimming took 6 bases from V and 5 from J, leaving 10 bases between them. CDR3 protein: CASRPVGETQYF. As DNA, the CDR3 is TGTGCCAGCAGACCCGTGGGGGAGACCCAGTACTTC.

V usage is TRBV6-1 and J usage is TRBJ1-6; D not resolved. V was trimmed by 7 bases and J by 7 bases, leaving 14 bases between them. The CDR3 consists of 14 residues. In germline, CDR1 is MNHNS, CDR2 SASEGT. This CDR3 is CASIATTGNSPLHF. The CDR3 DNA sequence: TGTGCCAGCATCGCGACAACGGGCAATTCACCCCTCCACTTT.

This rearrangement joins TRBV30 to TRBJ2-6, with D possibly matching TRBD2 (6 bases). This CDR3 comprises 15 residues. The V and J ends lost 7 bases and 1 base respectively, with 14 bases between them. Germline lookup yields CDR1 GTSNPN and CDR2 SVGIG (reference sequence). The CDR3 sequence is CALVGGASGANVLTF. DNA for the CDR3: TGTGCCTTGGTGGGGGGAGCGTCTGGGGCCAACGTCCTGACTTTC.

V and J are TRBV29-1 and TRBJ1-2, with 10 bases identical to TRBD1. V lost 3 bases and J lost 2; bases outside the gene matches: 6. This CDR3 spans 15 amino acids. Per germline, CDR1 SQVTM and CDR2 ANQGSEA. The DNA for the CDR3 is TGCAGCGTTGAGACAGGGGGCGCAGGCAACTATGGCTACACCTTC. This codes for CSVETGGAGNYGYTF.

The chain uses TRBV30 and TRBJ1-2; D remains ambiguous. V dropped 8 bases and J dropped 4 bases, with 8 bases sitting between them. Germline CDR1 GTSNPN, CDR2 SVGIG (reference sequence). The CDR3 is 10 residues long. The CDR3 coding sequence is TGTGCCCTAGACTCCTATGGCTACACCTTC. Protein sequence: CALDSYGYTF.

The rearrangement links TRBV29-1 to TRBJ2-2; perhaps TRBD1 as D (6 bases). Trimming removed 6 bases from V and 6 bases from J, with 11 bases in between. Per germline, CDR1 SQVTM and CDR2 ANQGSEA. This CDR3 has 12 residues. The CDR3 region is CSVAGVPGELFF. The CDR3 nucleotides are TGCAGCGTGGCAGGGGTCCCCGGGGAGCTGTTTTTT.

This CDR3 is CSVLAVYQETQYF. For the CDR3, the DNA is TGCAGCGTTCTGGCGGTGTACCAAGAGACCCAGTACTTC. V is TRBV29-1 and J is TRBJ2-5; no clear D. This CDR3 spans 13 amino acids. V was pared by 5 bases and J by 0 bases, with 10 bases between. Germline V gene lookup returns CDR1 SQVTM and CDR2 ANQGSEA. The variable domain in full, completed from reference TRBV29-1 and TRBJ2-5, reads SAVISQKPSRDICQRGTSLTIQCQVDSQVTMMFWYRQQPGQSLTLIATANQGSEATYESGFVIDKFPISRPNLTFSTLTVSNMSPEDSSIYLCSVLAVYQETQYFGPGTRLLVL.

The rearrangement joins TRBV7-2 to TRBJ1-1; TRBD1 might be the D (5 bases). The CDR3 totals 15 residues. The germline V gene has CDR1 SGHTA and CDR2 FQGNSA. Trimming cost V 8 bases and J 7 bases, with 23 bases left between them. This chain's CDR3 is CASGTRTGNSGEAFF. CDR3 coding DNA: TGTGCCAGCGGGACCCGGACGGGTAACAGCGGTGAAGCTTTCTTT.

This clone was counted a few times. The CDR3 DNA reads as TGTGCCAGTAGTATTCGGACAGGGGAAATCGGAGCTTTCTTT. Encoded protein: CASSIRTGEIGAFF. The chain couples TRBV19 to TRBJ1-1, with 9 bases aligning to TRBD1. The V gene's germline CDR1 is LNHDA and CDR2 SQIVND (reference sequence). CDR3 length equals 14 residues. V trimming: 3 bases; J trimming: 10 bases; junction bases outside the gene matches: 9.

This clone was counted only a few times. V is TRBV6-5 and J is TRBJ1-5, with 7 positions matching TRBD1. This CDR3 comprises 13 residues. V was clipped by 8 bases and J by 1 base; unmatched bases: 2. The germline V gene has CDR1 MNHEY and CDR2 SVGAGI. The CDR3 is CASGTASNQPQHF. The CDR3 DNA sequence: TGTGCCAGCGGGACAGCAAGCAATCAGCCCCAGCATTTT.

This chain joins TRBV11-2 and TRBJ1-5; TRBD1 aligns across 7 bases. The trim removed 3 bases at V and 6 bases at J, leaving 8 bases unmatched. The CDR3 extends over 15 amino acids. Germline loops: CDR1 SGHAT, CDR2 FQNNGV. The CDR3 is CASSFNRGEGQPQHF. The CDR3 nucleotides read TGTGCCAGCAGCTTCAACAGGGGTGAGGGTCAGCCCCAGCATTTT.

This clone was counted a few times. Written as DNA, the CDR3 is TGCGCCAGCAGCTTCACGGGGGATCAGCCCCAGCATTTT. This gives the protein CASSFTGDQPQHF. V and J are TRBV5-1 and TRBJ1-5, with D perhaps TRBD1 (5 bases). The CDR3 spans 13 residues. Per germline, CDR1 SGHRS and CDR2 YFSETQ. Trimming took 2 bases from V and 5 from J, leaving 8 bases between them.

In DNA, the CDR3 is TGTGCCAGCAGCTTGGATTCACACAGATCGTACTATGGCTACACCTTC. Translation: CASSLDSHRSYYGYTF. This chain links TRBV5-4 with TRBJ1-2; unclear D gene. The CDR3 consists of 16 residues. The ends were cut back, 0 bases at V and 3 bases at J, with 15 bases in the middle. The germline CDR1 and CDR2 sequences are SGHNT and YYREEE (reference sequence). Complete variable domain (other parts from reference TRBV5-4 and TRBJ1-2): ETGVTQSPTHLIKTRGQQVTLRCSSQSGHNTVSWYQQALGQGPQFIFQYYREEENGRGNFPPRFSGLQFPNYSSELNVNALELDDSALYLCASSLDSHRSYYGYTFGSGTRLTVV.

The chain has TRBV9 and TRBJ2-7; TRBD1 aligns across 8 bases. Germline lookup yields CDR1 SGDLS and CDR2 YYNGEE. V dropped 3 bases and J dropped 1; count of bases not matched to a gene: 3. This CDR3 comprises 14 residues. CDR3 protein: CASSARQGSYEQYF. The DNA of the CDR3 is TGTGCCAGCAGCGCCAGACAGGGGTCCTACGAGCAGTACTTC.